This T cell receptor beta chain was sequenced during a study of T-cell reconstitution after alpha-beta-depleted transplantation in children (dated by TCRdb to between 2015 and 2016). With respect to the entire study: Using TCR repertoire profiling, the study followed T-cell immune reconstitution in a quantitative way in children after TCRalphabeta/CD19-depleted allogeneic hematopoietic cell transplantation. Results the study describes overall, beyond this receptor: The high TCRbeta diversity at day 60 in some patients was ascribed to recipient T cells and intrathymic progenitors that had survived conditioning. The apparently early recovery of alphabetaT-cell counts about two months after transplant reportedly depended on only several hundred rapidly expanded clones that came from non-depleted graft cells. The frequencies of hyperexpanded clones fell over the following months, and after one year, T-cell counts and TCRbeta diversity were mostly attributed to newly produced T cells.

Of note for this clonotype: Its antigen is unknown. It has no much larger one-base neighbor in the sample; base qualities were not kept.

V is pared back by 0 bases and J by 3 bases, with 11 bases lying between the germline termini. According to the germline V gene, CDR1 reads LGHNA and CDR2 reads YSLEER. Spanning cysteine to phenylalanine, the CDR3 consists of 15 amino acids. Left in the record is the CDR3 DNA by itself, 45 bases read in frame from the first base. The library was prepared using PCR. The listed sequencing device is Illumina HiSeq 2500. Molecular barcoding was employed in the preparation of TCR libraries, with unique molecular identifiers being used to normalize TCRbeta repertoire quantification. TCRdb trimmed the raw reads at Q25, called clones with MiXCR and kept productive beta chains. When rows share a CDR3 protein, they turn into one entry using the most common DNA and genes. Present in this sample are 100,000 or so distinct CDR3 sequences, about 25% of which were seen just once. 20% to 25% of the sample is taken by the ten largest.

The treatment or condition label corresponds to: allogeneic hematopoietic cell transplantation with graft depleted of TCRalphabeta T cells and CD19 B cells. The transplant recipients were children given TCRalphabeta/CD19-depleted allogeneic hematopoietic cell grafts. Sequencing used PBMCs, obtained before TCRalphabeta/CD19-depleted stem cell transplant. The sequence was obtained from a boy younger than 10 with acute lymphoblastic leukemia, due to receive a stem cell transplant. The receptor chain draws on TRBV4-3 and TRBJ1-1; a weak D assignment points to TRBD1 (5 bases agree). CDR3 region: CASSQDVSGYTEAFF. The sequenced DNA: TGCGCCAGCAGCCAAGACGTCTCAGGGTACACTGAAGCTTTCTTT.